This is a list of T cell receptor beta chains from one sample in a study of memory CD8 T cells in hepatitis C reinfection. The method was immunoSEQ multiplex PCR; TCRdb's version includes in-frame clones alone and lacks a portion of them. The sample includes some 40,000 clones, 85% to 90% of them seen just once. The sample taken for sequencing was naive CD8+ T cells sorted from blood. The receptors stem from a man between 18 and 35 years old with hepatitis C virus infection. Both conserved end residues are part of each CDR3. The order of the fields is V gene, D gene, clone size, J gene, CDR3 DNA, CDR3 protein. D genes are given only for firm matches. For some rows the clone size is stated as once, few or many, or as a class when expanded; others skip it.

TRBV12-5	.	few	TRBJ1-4	TGTGCTAGTGGTTTTACAGGACGCGAAAAACTGTTTTTT	CASGFTGREKLFF
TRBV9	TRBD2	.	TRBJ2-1	TGTGCCAGCAGCGTCGCCCTACTAGCGGGAGACAATGAGCAGTTCTTC	CASSVALLAGDNEQFF
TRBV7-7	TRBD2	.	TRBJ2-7	TGTGCTAGCAGCTTAAATAACGGACTAGCCGCCGAGCAGTACTTC	CASSLNNGLAAEQYF
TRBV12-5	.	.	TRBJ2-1	TGTGCTAGTGGTTTTCGTGACAGTGTCTACAATGAGCAGTTCTTC	CASGFRDSVYNEQFF
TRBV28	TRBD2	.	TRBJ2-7	TGTGCCAGCAGCCCTGCGGCTAGCGGGGGCTACGAGCAGTACTTC	CASSPAASGGYEQYF
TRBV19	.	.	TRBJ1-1	TGTGCCAGTAATCCCGGTCCGAACACTGAAGCTTTCTTT	CASNPGPNTEAFF
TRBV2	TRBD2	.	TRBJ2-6	TGTGCCAGCAGTGAAGAGCGGGGAGGGGAAATTCGTTCTGGGGCCAACGTCCTGACTTTC	CASSEERGGEIRSGANVLTF
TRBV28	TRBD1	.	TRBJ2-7	TGTGCCAGCAGTTTCCACGACAGGGGGCTATACGAGCAGTACTTC	CASSFHDRGLYEQYF
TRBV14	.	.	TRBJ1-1	TGTGCCAGCAGCCAAGATCATCGAGCCGAAGCTTTCTTT	CASSQDHRAEAFF
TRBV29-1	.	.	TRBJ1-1	TGCAGCGTTCACGCAGGGATGAACACTGAAGCTTTCTTT	CSVHAGMNTEAFF
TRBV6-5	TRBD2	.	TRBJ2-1	TGTGCCAGCAGTCACGGGACTAGCGGGAGGATTGAGCAGTTCTTC	CASSHGTSGRIEQFF
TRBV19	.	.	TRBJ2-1	TGTGCCAGTAGTATCTCCGGGAACTCCTACAATGAGCAGTTCTTC	CASSISGNSYNEQFF
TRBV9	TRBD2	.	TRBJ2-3	TGTGCCAGCAGCGTAGAGGTAGCGGGAGGCACAGATACGCAGTATTTT	CASSVEVAGGTDTQYF
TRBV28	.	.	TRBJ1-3	TGTGCCAGCAGTAACAGGATTTCCTCTGGAAACACCATATATTTT	CASSNRISSGNTIYF
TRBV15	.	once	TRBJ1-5	TGTGCCACCAGCAGACCACAGAGTAGCAATCAGCCCCAGCATTTT	CATSRPQSSNQPQHF